Reported below is one T cell receptor beta chain. What it binds is not known. Germline values: CDR1 SGHRS, CDR2 YFSETQ. The CDR3 covers 15 residues. Trimming removed 2 bases at V and 4 bases at J, with 16 bases between. The data originate from a study of shared clonotypes between healthy human individuals. Each sorted subset replicate got 200 ng genomic DNA, tens of thousands of genomes. Profiling relied on immunoSEQ multiplex PCR, and the TCRdb table lists in-frame clones only, not all of them. Among about 2.4 million clones listed, roughly 93% were seen once. Study-wide points: Shared across several donors were roughly 5.3% of the naive CD4 clonotypes. Clonotypes which were not shared had lower generation probabilities than clonotypes that all four donors shared.

This sequence joins TRBV5-1 and TRBJ2-7; D tentatively fits TRBD1 or TRBD2 (5 bases each). The clonotype originates from a man aged 18-30 years in good health. Some clones in this sample may be carry-over from other donors' samples. Sample: naive CD4+ T cells from PBMCs. The sample's subset: CD45RA+ positively selected. The CDR3 DNA reads TGCGCCAGCAGCTTAGGACCCCGGGACCTTTACGAGCAGTACTTC. It codes for CASSLGPRDLYEQYF.